A single sample is the source of the 16 T cell receptor beta chains below, sequenced in a study of OX40 agonist ivuxolimab in advanced cancers. Produced via immunoSEQ multiplex PCR; TCRdb's table is partial and in-frame only. Among 25,000 to 35,000 clones listed, roughly 71% were seen once. The sample consisted of CD4+ or CD8+ T cells sorted from blood, taken in a trial of the OX40 agonist ivuxolimab. These receptors originate from an adult with an advanced solid tumor such as melanoma, head and neck, liver or kidney cancer.

The chain links TRBV18 to TRBJ2-1; D gene uncertain. Germline V CDR1 and CDR2: KGHSH, LQKENI. Trimming cost V 3 bases and J 1 base, with 13 bases left between them. The CDR3 sequence is 16 residues long. The CDR3 is CASSPLESRSYNEQFF. For the CDR3, the DNA is TGTGCCAGCTCACCCCTCGAATCCCGGTCCTACAATGAGCAGTTCTTC.

In its sample, this clone was seen a few times. The rearrangement uses TRBV9 and TRBJ1-2; TRBD1 matches 8 bases. This CDR3 comprises 18 residues. Germline V gene data show CDR1 as SGDLS and CDR2 as YYNGEE. V shed 5 bases and J 8 bases; nucleotides not matched to a gene: 23. The CDR3 here is CASRKDGGDRLGRGGYTF. The CDR3 DNA sequence: TGTGCCAGCAGAAAGGACGGTGGGGACAGGCTGGGCCGGGGAGGCTACACCTTC.

The chain has TRBV5-6 and TRBJ2-7; D is perhaps TRBD1 (5 bases). Between the trimmed V and J ends, which lost 0 bases and 6 bases, there was a span of 10 bases. Germline V gene sequence: CDR1 SGHDT, CDR2 YYEEEE. CDR3 size: 13 residues. CDR3 DNA: TGTGCCAGCAGCTTGGGACCCCAGGGCGAGCAGTACGTC. It yields the protein CASSLGPQGEQYV.

The rearrangement joins TRBV7-8 to TRBJ2-3; TRBD2 matches 11 bases. V was pared by 4 bases and J by 0 bases, with 3 bases of the junction left unmatched. CDR3 length: 16 amino acids. From germline, CDR1 is SGHVS and CDR2 FQNEAQ. The CDR3 DNA follows: TGTGCCAGCAGCTCTCTAGCGGGGGGCAGCACAGATACGCAGTATTTT. Amino acids: CASSSLAGGSTDTQYF.

The rearrangement joins TRBV19 to TRBJ1-3; D is possibly TRBD1 (5 bases). V was cut by 3 bases and J by 0 bases, with 9 bases left in between. This CDR3 is 15 amino acids long. The germline CDR1 and CDR2 sequences are LNHDA and SQIVND (reference sequence). Here the CDR3 DNA reads TGTGCCAGTAGTATCGGACACTACTCTGGAAACACCATATATTTT. This translates into CASSIGHYSGNTIYF.

The count of this clone is one. The chain carries TRBV2 and TRBJ2-7; D is uncertain. CDR3 length: 14 residues. Germline CDR1 and CDR2: SNHLY and FYNNEI. V was shortened by 5 bases and J by 2 bases, with 13 bases between the two germline ends. This CDR3 is CASSRTSGTYEQYF. In nucleotides, the CDR3 is TGTGCCAGCAGTAGAACATCAGGTACCTACGAGCAGTACTTC.

This rearrangement joins TRBV4-1 to TRBJ1-2; D is undetermined. Germline V gene lookup returns CDR1 MGHRA and CDR2 YSYEKL. The CDR3 is 13 residues long. V was clipped by 0 bases and J by 7 bases, with 9 bases between them. The CDR3 loop is CASSQDSDSGYTF. CDR3 coding DNA: TGCGCCAGCAGCCAAGATTCTGATTCTGGCTACACCTTC.

The V call is TRBV19, the J call TRBJ1-1; D is perhaps TRBD1 (6 bases). The ends were cut back, 5 bases at V and 5 bases at J, with 15 bases in the middle. The CDR3 totals 14 residues. Germline assignment: CDR1 LNHDA and CDR2 SQIVND (reference sequence). The CDR3 nucleotides are TGTGCCAGTAGTTCGGGTCTAAGGGGGACTGAAGCTTTCTTT. Translated, it gives CASSSGLRGTEAFF.

This clone was recorded once. The chain recombines TRBV5-4 with TRBJ2-3; 12 nucleotides align to TRBD2. The CDR3 has 18 residues. The V and J ends lost 0 bases and 3 bases, in that order; junction bases with no gene match: 8. CDR1 and CDR2 from the germline V gene are SGHNT and YYREEE (reference sequence). CDR3 in amino acids: CASSLGASGGARTDTQYF. DNA for the CDR3: TGTGCCAGCAGCTTGGGTGCTAGCGGGGGGGCCCGAACAGATACGCAGTATTTT.

V is TRBV6-5 and J is TRBJ2-3; TRBD2 might be the D (5 bases). This CDR3 contains 13 residues. Trimming left V 7 bases short and J 0 bases short, with 8 bases between. The germline CDR1 and CDR2 sequences are MNHEY and SVGAGI. The CDR3 is CASTDSSTDTQYF. The CDR3, as DNA: TGTGCCAGCACGGACTCTAGCACAGATACGCAGTATTTT.

The rearrangement links TRBV18 to TRBJ1-2, with 9 nucleotides matching TRBD1. The CDR3 runs to 13 residues. Trimming removed 3 bases from V and 5 bases from J; junction bases left unmatched: 1. The germline gives CDR1 KGHSH, CDR2 LQKENI. This CDR3 reads CASSPGQGYGYTF. CDR3 in DNA: TGTGCCAGCTCACCGGGACAGGGATATGGCTACACCTTC.

V is TRBV5-1 and J is TRBJ1-1; TRBD1 matches at 9 bases. CDR3 length: 12 amino acids. Per germline, CDR1 SGHRS and CDR2 YFSETQ. With V trimmed by 7 bases and J by 12 bases, 10 bases remained unmatched. CDR3 loop: CASSRGQGITFF. The CDR3 DNA reads as TGCGCCAGCTCACGGGGACAGGGAATAACTTTCTTT.

J is TRBJ2-3 and V is TRBV6-5; TRBD2 agrees at 9 bases. This CDR3 has 15 residues. CDR1 and CDR2 (germline): MNHEY, SVGAGI. The J segment lost 2 bases and the V segment lost 5 bases, leaving 5 bases of the junction unmatched. CDR3 amino acids: CASSIAGALTDTQYF. The CDR3 region has the DNA TGTGCCAGCAGTATAGCGGGGGCCCTCACAGATACGCAGTATTTT.

This rearrangement joins TRBV2 to TRBJ1-1; the D is unclear. V lost 8 bases and J 2 bases, leaving 12 bases between the germline ends. The CDR3 has 13 residues. Germline CDR1 SNHLY, CDR2 FYNNEI. The CDR3 spells CASRQERNTEAFF. The CDR3 DNA follows: TGTGCCAGCCGCCAGGAGCGTAACACTGAAGCTTTCTTT.

J is TRBJ2-3 and V is TRBV4-1; D possibly corresponds to TRBD1 (6 bases). This CDR3 contains 15 residues. V lost 4 bases, J lost 5 bases, and 16 bases lay in between. Germline CDR1 is MGHRA and CDR2 is YSYEKL. The CDR3 region is CASSRAGQWRDTQYF. The CDR3 nucleotides read TGCGCCAGCAGCCGGGCTGGACAGTGGAGAGATACGCAGTATTTT.

This chain joins TRBV6-6 and TRBJ2-5; 7 bases fit TRBD1. The trim removed 4 bases at V and 1 base at J, leaving 9 bases unmatched. Germline CDR1 MNHNY, CDR2 SVGAGI (reference sequence). The CDR3 is made up of 16 amino acids. CDR3 bases: TGTGCCAGCAGTTCCGGGGACAGCTTGACCCAAGAGACCCAGTACTTC. Encoded protein: CASSSGDSLTQETQYF.